The clone carrying this T cell receptor (beta chain) has only a few counts. This sample is drawn from a study of T-cell reconstitution after alpha-beta-depleted transplantation in children. TCRbeta library preparation incorporated unique molecular identifiers. Via MiXCR, TCRdb re-called the PCR reads, giving one row per CDR3 protein. The sample includes about 240,000 distinct CDR3 sequences, about 11% of them seen just once. J lost 0 bases, V lost 4 bases, and 5 bases had no gene match. The CDR3 totals 16 residues. CDR1 is LGHDT, CDR2 YNNKEL, per germline (reference sequence). The sequence was obtained from a human donor who donated a stem cell graft to a child with acute lymphoblastic leukemia. The chain couples TRBV3-1 to TRBJ2-1; 8 bases map to TRBD2. The source material was PBMCs from the stem cell graft donor, sampled from the stem cell graft. CDR3 region: CASSRLSGGSYNEQFF. The CDR3 nucleotides are TGTGCCAGCAGCCGGTTAAGCGGGGGCTCCTACAATGAGCAGTTCTTC.